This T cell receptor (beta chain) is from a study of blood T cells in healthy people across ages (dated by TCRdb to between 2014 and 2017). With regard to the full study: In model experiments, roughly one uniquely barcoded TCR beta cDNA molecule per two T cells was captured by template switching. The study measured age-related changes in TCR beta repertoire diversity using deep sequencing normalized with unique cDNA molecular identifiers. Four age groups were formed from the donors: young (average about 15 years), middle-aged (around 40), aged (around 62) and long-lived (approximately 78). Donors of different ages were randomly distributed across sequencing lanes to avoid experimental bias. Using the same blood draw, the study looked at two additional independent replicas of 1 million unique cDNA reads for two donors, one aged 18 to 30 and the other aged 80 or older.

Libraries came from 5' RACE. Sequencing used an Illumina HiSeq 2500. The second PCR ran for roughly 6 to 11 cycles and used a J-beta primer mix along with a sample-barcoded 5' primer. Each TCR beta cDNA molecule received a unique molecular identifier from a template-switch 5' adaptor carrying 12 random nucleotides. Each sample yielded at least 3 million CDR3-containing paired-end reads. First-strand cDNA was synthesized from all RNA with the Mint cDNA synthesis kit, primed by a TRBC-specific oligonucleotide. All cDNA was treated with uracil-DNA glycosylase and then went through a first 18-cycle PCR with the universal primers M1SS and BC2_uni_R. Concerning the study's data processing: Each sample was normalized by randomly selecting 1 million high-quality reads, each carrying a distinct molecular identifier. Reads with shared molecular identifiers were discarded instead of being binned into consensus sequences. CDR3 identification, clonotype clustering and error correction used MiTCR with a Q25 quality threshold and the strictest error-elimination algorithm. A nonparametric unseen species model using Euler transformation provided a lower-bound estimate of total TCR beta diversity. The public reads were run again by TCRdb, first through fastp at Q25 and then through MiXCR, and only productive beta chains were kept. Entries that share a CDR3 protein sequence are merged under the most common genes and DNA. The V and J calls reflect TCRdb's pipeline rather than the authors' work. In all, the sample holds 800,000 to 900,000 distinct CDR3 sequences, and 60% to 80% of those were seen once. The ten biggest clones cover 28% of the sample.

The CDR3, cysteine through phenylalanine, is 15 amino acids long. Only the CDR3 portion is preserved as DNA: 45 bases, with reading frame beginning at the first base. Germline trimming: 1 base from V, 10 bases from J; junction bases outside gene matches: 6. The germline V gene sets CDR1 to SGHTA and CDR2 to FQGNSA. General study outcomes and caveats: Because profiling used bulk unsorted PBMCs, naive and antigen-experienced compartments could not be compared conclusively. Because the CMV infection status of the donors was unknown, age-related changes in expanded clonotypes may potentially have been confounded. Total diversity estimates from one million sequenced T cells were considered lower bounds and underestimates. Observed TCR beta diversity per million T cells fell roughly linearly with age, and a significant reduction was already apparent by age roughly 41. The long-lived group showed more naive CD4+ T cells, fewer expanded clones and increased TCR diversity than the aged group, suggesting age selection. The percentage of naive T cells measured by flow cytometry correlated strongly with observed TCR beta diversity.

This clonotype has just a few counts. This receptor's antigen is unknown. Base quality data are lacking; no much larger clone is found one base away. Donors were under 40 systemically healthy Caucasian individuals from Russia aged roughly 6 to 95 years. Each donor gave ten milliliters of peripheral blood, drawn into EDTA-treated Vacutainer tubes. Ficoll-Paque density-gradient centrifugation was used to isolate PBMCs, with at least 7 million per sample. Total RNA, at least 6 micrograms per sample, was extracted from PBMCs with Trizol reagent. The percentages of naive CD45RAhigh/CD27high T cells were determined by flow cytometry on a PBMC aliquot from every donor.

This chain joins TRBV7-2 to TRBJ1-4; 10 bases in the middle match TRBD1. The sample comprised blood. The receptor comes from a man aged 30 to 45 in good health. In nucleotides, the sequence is TGTGCCAGCAGCTTAGTGGGGACAGGGGAAGCAAAACTGTTTTTT. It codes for CASSLVGTGEAKLFF.